This TCR beta chain stems from a study of T cell repertoires in aging, cancer and after chemotherapy. Across the study: Donors were grouped into six age bands spanning 30 or younger through 70 or older. Clear clonal overlap appeared across healthy donor samples taken over several months to years.

Trimming took off 8 bases at V and 2 bases at J, with 18 bases between the two ends. The CDR3 consists of 16 residues. Amplification of TCR beta used genomic DNA extracted from peripheral blood. General study results and limits: Loss of evenness, beyond lost richness, contributed to age-related TCR diversity decline in cancer patients. Compared with age-matched healthy donors, untreated hematological or solid cancer patients showed higher blood TCR clonality.

This clonotype was picked up a small number of times. The antigen remains unidentified. Rearranged V-D-J TRB sequences were amplified with a mixed TRB-A/B primer pool. TCRdb itself ran the multiplex PCR reads through MiXCR, one entry per CDR3 protein. The table lists around 17,000 distinct CDR3 sequences, approximately 46% of them singletons. The chain recombines TRBV12-3 or TRBV12-4 with TRBJ2-2; the D gene is possibly TRBD1 (6 bases). The source material was blood. The source is a human donor in good health. CDR3 DNA: TGTGCCAGCCGTGGGGGCTCGGACCGAAACACCGGGGAGCTGTTTTTT. It is translated as CASRGGSDRNTGELFF.